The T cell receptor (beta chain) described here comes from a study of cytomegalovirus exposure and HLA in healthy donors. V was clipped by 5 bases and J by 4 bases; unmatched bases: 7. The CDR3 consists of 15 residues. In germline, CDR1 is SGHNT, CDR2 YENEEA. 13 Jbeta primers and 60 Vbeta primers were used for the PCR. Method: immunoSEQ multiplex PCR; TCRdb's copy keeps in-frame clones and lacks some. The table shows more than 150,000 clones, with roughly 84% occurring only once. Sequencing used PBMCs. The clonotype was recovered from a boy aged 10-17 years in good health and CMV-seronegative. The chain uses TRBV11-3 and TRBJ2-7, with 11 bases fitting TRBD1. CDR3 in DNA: TGTGCCAGCAGCGCCTCCGGGACAGGGGGGTACGAGCAGTACTTC. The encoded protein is CASSASGTGGYEQYF.